These T cell receptor beta chains were read from a single sample in a study of T cells in Graves' hyperthyroidism and ophthalmopathy. TCRdb processed the multiplex PCR reads anew with MiXCR; each CDR3 protein has one entry. The sample yields 500,000 to 600,000 distinct CDR3 sequences, 46% seen once. The sample taken for sequencing was peripheral blood or thyroid tissue (not recorded which). These receptors were collected from an adult woman with Graves' disease, either hyperthyroidism or ophthalmopathy (not recorded which). Both conserved end residues are part of each CDR3. Each record gives: clone size, V gene, J gene, D gene, CDR3 DNA, CDR3 protein. A D gene is named only where the DNA matches it firmly. Only some rows state a clone size, as once, few, many or a class for expanded clones.

clone_size: .
v_call: TRBV30
j_call: TRBJ2-5
d_call: .
cdr3_nt: TGTGCCTGGAACGGGGGAGCTGAGACCCAGTACTTC
cdr3_aa: CAWNGGAETQYF

clone_size: .
v_call: TRBV20-1
j_call: TRBJ2-5
d_call: .
cdr3_nt: TGCAGTCTTCAGCAAGAGACCCAGTACTTC
cdr3_aa: CSLQQETQYF

clone_size: once
v_call: TRBV10-1
j_call: TRBJ2-2
d_call: TRBD2
cdr3_nt: TGTGCCAGCAGTTGGAGCGGGACGAACACCGGGGAGCTGTTTTTT
cdr3_aa: CASSWSGTNTGELFF

clone_size: many
v_call: TRBV7-3
j_call: TRBJ1-1
d_call: .
cdr3_nt: TGTGCCAGCAGCTTAACCAAGAACACTGAAGCTTTCTTT
cdr3_aa: CASSLTKNTEAFF

clone_size: .
v_call: TRBV5-5
j_call: TRBJ2-5
d_call: TRBD2
cdr3_nt: TGTGCCAGCAGCCAAGATCGGGCTAGCGGAGAGACCCAGTACTTC
cdr3_aa: CASSQDRASGETQYF

clone_size: .
v_call: TRBV6-2/TRBV6-3
j_call: TRBJ2-7
d_call: TRBD1
cdr3_nt: TGTGCCAGCAGGCGACAGGGGGACGCCTACGAGCAGTACTTC
cdr3_aa: CASRRQGDAYEQYF

clone_size: .
v_call: TRBV20-1
j_call: TRBJ2-5
d_call: .
cdr3_nt: TGCAGTGCTAGAGATCGGATTGCCCAGTACTTC
cdr3_aa: CSARDRIAQYF

clone_size: many
v_call: TRBV28
j_call: TRBJ1-1
d_call: TRBD1
cdr3_nt: TGTGCCAGCACCACGGGACAGCCTCATGAAGCTTTCTTT
cdr3_aa: CASTTGQPHEAFF

clone_size: .
v_call: TRBV7-8
j_call: TRBJ1-3
d_call: .
cdr3_nt: TGTGCCAGCAGCCCGGCACCCGGTGGAAACACCATATATTTT
cdr3_aa: CASSPAPGGNTIYF

clone_size: many
v_call: TRBV7-2
j_call: TRBJ1-5
d_call: .
cdr3_nt: TGTGCCAGCAGCTTAAGACAGGGCAATCAGCCCCAGCATTTT
cdr3_aa: CASSLRQGNQPQHF

clone_size: many
v_call: TRBV7-2
j_call: TRBJ2-7
d_call: .
cdr3_nt: TGTGCCAGCAGCGCCGACTACGAGCAGTACTTC
cdr3_aa: CASSADYEQYF

clone_size: many
v_call: TRBV10-2
j_call: TRBJ1-6
d_call: .
cdr3_nt: TGCGCCAGCAGTGAGCTCCAGTTTGGGGTCGCCTTTAGTTCACCCCTCCACTTT
cdr3_aa: CASSELQFGVAFSSPLHF

clone_size: .
v_call: TRBV29-1
j_call: TRBJ2-7
d_call: TRBD2
cdr3_nt: TGCAGCTTGGGACGGACTAGCGCATCCTACGAGCAGTACTTC
cdr3_aa: CSLGRTSASYEQYF

clone_size: .
v_call: TRBV12-3/TRBV12-4
j_call: TRBJ1-4
d_call: .
cdr3_nt: TGTGCCAGCACCTCCGAGGGTGAAAAACTGTTTTTT
cdr3_aa: CASTSEGEKLFF

clone_size: many
v_call: TRBV28
j_call: TRBJ2-5
d_call: TRBD1
cdr3_nt: TGTGCCAGCAGTTTGGGACAGGCACCGAGGGAGACCCAGTACTTC
cdr3_aa: CASSLGQAPRETQYF

clone_size: .
v_call: TRBV29-1
j_call: TRBJ1-5
d_call: .
cdr3_nt: TGCAGCGTTGAATACAGGCATGGCAATCAGCCCCAGCATTTT
cdr3_aa: CSVEYRHGNQPQHF